These 14 T cell receptor beta chains originate from one sample sequenced in a study of shared T cell receptors in the human thymus. Sequencing was performed with immunoSEQ multiplex PCR; in TCRdb, only in-frame clones are kept and a portion is missing. The sample yields 640,000 or so clones, around 87% seen once. This sample also belongs to another study, concerning human thymus T cells.

The sequenced sample was thymocytes. Receptors were obtained from a boy younger than two with a congenital heart defect.

This chain links TRBV7-2 with TRBJ1-2, with D possibly being TRBD1 (6 bases). The length of the CDR3 is 11 residues. Looked up from germline, CDR1 is SGHTA and CDR2 is FQGNSA. V was clipped by 10 bases and J by 8 bases, with 14 bases between them. In DNA, the CDR3 is TGTGCCACGATACAGGGTGTAGGCTACACCTTC. Translated: CATIQGVGYTF.

The gene calls are TRBV10-1 and TRBJ2-1; 7 bases fit TRBD1. This CDR3 contains 15 residues. CDR1 and CDR2 (germline): WNHNN, SYGVQD (reference sequence). The V segment lost 7 bases and the J segment 6 bases; nucleotides outside the gene matches: 12. DNA of the CDR3: TGCGCCAGCATATGTCGGACAGGCTATGGCAATGAGCAGTTCTTC. Amino acids: CASICRTGYGNEQFF.

The chain uses TRBV29-1 and TRBJ2-1; no firm D call. Germline V gene data show CDR1 as SQVTM and CDR2 as ANQGSEA. The CDR3 has 13 amino acids. V lost 0 bases, J lost 5 bases, and 8 bases lay in between. CDR3 in amino acids: CSVEDPSNNEQFF. CDR3 bases: TGCAGCGTTGAAGATCCGAGTAACAATGAGCAGTTCTTC.

This clone was recorded once. The genes are TRBV4-1 and TRBJ1-1, with 8 bases fitting TRBD1. The CDR3 runs 18 residues. Losses at the gene ends were 0 bases for V and 6 bases for J; bases not matched to a gene: 15. Germline V gene sequence: CDR1 MGHRA, CDR2 YSYEKL. CDR3 protein: CASSQDIQGAWIRAEAFF. The CDR3 DNA is TGCGCCAGCAGCCAAGATATCCAGGGGGCATGGATTCGGGCTGAAGCTTTCTTT.

The chain joins TRBV25-1 to TRBJ2-3, with TRBD2 matching over 7 bases. This CDR3 is built from 16 residues. J lost 1 base, V lost 7 bases, and 11 bases had no gene match. Germline CDR1 reads MGHDK; CDR2 reads SYGVNS. In nucleotides, the CDR3 is TGTGCCAGCACTCTCCGCGGGAGTGGTGGCACAGATACGCAGTATTTT. Its translation is CASTLRGSGGTDTQYF.

J is TRBJ1-1 and V is TRBV5-6; 7 bases are a match to TRBD1. J lost 4 bases, V lost 0 bases, and 3 bases had no gene match. There are 14 residues in the CDR3. Germline CDR1 and CDR2: SGHDT and YYEEEE. CDR3: CASSLGQGPTEAFF. CDR3 nucleotide sequence: TGTGCCAGCAGCTTGGGACAGGGACCCACTGAAGCTTTCTTT.

V is TRBV11-2 and J is TRBJ2-3; TRBD2 matches at 10 bases. Looked up from germline, CDR1 is SGHAT and CDR2 is FQNNGV. This CDR3 has 16 amino acids. V dropped 5 bases and J dropped 2; count of bases not matched to a gene: 7. The CDR3 is CASSPGLARHTDTQYF. CDR3 sequence (DNA): TGTGCCAGCAGCCCGGGACTAGCGAGACACACAGATACGCAGTATTTT.

The chain couples TRBV30 to TRBJ2-6, with a weak D call TRBD1 (6 bases). V dropped 3 bases and J dropped 5 bases, with 17 bases sitting between them. Germline V gives CDR1 GTSNPN, CDR2 SVGIG (reference sequence). This CDR3 has 16 amino acids. CDR3 loop: CAWSRGRNRWANVLTF. For the CDR3, the DNA is TGTGCCTGGAGCAGGGGACGGAACCGTTGGGCCAACGTCCTGACTTTC.

This clone was found once. The chain joins TRBV5-4 to TRBJ2-5; 7 nucleotides align to TRBD2. The CDR3 spans 14 residues. The V gene end was trimmed by 4 bases and the J gene end by 2 bases; junction bases not matched to a gene: 5. CDR1 and CDR2 from the germline V gene are SGHNT and YYREEE (reference sequence). The CDR3 nucleotides are TGTGCCAGCAGCAAAACTAGCGAACAAGAGACCCAGTACTTC. Translating gives CASSKTSEQETQYF.

CDR3 region: CAWSVGPRDYSYEQYF. As DNA, the CDR3 is TGTGCCTGGAGTGTAGGGCCCCGGGACTACTCCTACGAGCAGTACTTC. The V and J genes are TRBV30 and TRBJ2-7, with TRBD2 matching over 7 bases. CDR1 is GTSNPN and CDR2 is SVGIG in the germline V gene (reference sequence). The V segment lost 0 bases and the J segment 0 bases; nucleotides outside the gene matches: 8. The CDR3 loop spans 16 amino acids. Filled out from reference TRBV30 and TRBJ2-7, the complete variable domain reads SQTIHQWPATLVQPVGSPLSLECTVEGTSNPNLYWYRQAAGRGLQLLFYSVGIGQISSEVPQNLSASRPQDRQFILSSKKLLLSDSGFYLCAWSVGPRDYSYEQYFGPGTRLTVT.

V and J are TRBV9 and TRBJ2-3; TRBD2 is a possible D gene (6 bases). There are 13 residues in the CDR3. Trimming cost V 3 bases and J 5 bases, with 10 bases left between them. CDR1 is SGDLS, CDR2 YYNGEE, per germline. The CDR3 region is CASSGAAGDTQYF. In nucleotides, the CDR3 is TGTGCCAGCAGCGGAGCAGCGGGAGATACGCAGTATTTT.

The chain couples TRBV6-6 to TRBJ2-7; 7 bases are shared with TRBD2. The CDR3 length is 14 residues. Germline trimming cut 5 bases from V and 0 bases from J; bases unmatched to any gene: 4. Looked up from germline, CDR1 is MNHNY and CDR2 is SVGAGI (reference sequence). The CDR3 protein is CASSSGESSYEQYF. The CDR3, as DNA: TGTGCCAGCAGTAGCGGGGAGAGCTCCTACGAGCAGTACTTC.

V usage is TRBV11-2 and J usage is TRBJ1-6; 8 nucleotides agree with TRBD1. The germline V gene encodes CDR1 SGHAT and CDR2 FQNNGV. The CDR3 totals 17 residues. J was trimmed by 5 bases and V by 5 bases; bases with no gene match: 11. This CDR3 reads CASSERTGPENNSPLHF. CDR3 nucleotide sequence: TGTGCCAGCAGCGAAAGGACAGGGCCTGAGAATAATTCACCCCTCCACTTT.

V and J are TRBV11-2 and TRBJ2-7; 11 bases match TRBD2. CDR1 is SGHAT and CDR2 is FQNNGV in the germline V gene. V gave up 4 bases and J gave up 2 bases; unmatched junction bases: 4. CDR3 length: 15 amino acids. CDR3 sequence: CASSSLAGGTYEQYF. The CDR3 region has the DNA TGTGCCAGCAGCTCCCTAGCGGGAGGTACCTACGAGCAGTACTTC.